These 23 T cell receptor beta chains originate from one sample sequenced in a study of blood T cell repertoires in COVID-19. Sequencing used immunoSEQ multiplex PCR; TCRdb keeps in-frame clones, though not all of them. Altogether a few hundred thousand clones are present, around 90% being singletons, with the ten largest covering 15% to 20%. Sequenced sample: PBMCs or T cells enriched from blood (not recorded which). The source is a woman aged 25 to 39 who had recovered from COVID-19.

J is TRBJ1-1 and V is TRBV7-2, with 7 bases aligning to TRBD1. The V gene's germline CDR1 is SGHTA and CDR2 FQGNSA. Trimming took 5 bases from V and 5 from J; bases not matched to a gene: 5. This CDR3 is 13 amino acids long. The CDR3 coding sequence is TGTGCCAGCAGCAAAGACAGGGATACTGAAGCTTTCTTT. Encoded protein: CASSKDRDTEAFF.

The DNA for the CDR3 is TGTGCCAGCAAGTCCGGGGGGCAGGGTGGCTACACCTTC. It is translated as CASKSGGQGGYTF. The gene calls are TRBV27 and TRBJ1-2; D is possibly TRBD1 (6 bases). The CDR3 is 13 amino acids. V was cut by 7 bases and J by 7 bases, with 16 bases left in between. Germline V gene lookup returns CDR1 MNHEY and CDR2 SMNVEV (reference sequence).

V gene TRBV6-1 combines with J gene TRBJ1-5; D is uncertain. This CDR3 has 18 amino acids. Germline V CDR1 and CDR2: MNHNS, SASEGT. V dropped 2 bases and J dropped 5 bases, with 22 bases sitting between them. CDR3 residues: CASSEWPGFAISHQPQHF. DNA of the CDR3: TGTGCCAGCAGTGAATGGCCCGGGTTCGCAATATCGCATCAGCCCCAGCATTTT.

V is TRBV6-5 and J is TRBJ1-2; TRBD1 aligns across 7 bases. Germline trimming cut 6 bases from V and 4 bases from J; bases unmatched to any gene: 11. The CDR3 has 15 amino acids. CDR1 and CDR2 from the germline V gene are MNHEY and SVGAGI. The CDR3 region has the DNA TGTGCCAGCAGGGACAGGATCGGAGGGTTCTATGGCTACACCTTC. Residues: CASRDRIGGFYGYTF.

The chain has TRBV30 and TRBJ1-2; no clear D. This CDR3 is 15 amino acids long. Germline V gives CDR1 GTSNPN, CDR2 SVGIG (reference sequence). The germline V and J ends were trimmed by 4 bases and 2 bases, with 17 bases remaining between them. CDR3 in DNA: TGTGCCTGGACCAGCCCCGGGTCCTTAAACTATGGCTACACCTTC. It is translated as CAWTSPGSLNYGYTF.

The chain carries TRBV7-9 and TRBJ2-6, with TRBD1 identical over 7 bases. V gave up 5 bases and J gave up 4 bases; unmatched junction bases: 8. The CDR3 extends over 16 amino acids. CDR1 is SEHNR, CDR2 FQNEAQ, per germline (reference sequence). The CDR3 is CASSPLTGSGANVLTF. In DNA, the CDR3 is TGTGCCAGCAGCCCCTTGACAGGGTCCGGGGCCAACGTCCTGACTTTC.

The chain carries TRBV7-8 and TRBJ2-7; 13 nucleotides match TRBD2. The germline V gene encodes CDR1 SGHVS and CDR2 FQNEAQ. CDR3 length equals 18 residues. V gave up 5 bases and J gave up 7 bases; unmatched junction bases: 17. CDR3 in DNA: TGTGCCAGCAGCCCACCCCTCACTAGCGGGGGGGTATCGGGGGAGCAGTACTTC. Translating it yields CASSPPLTSGGVSGEQYF.

This chain joins TRBV6-5 and TRBJ2-7, with no clear D. Germline V gives CDR1 MNHEY, CDR2 SVGAGI. V dropped 6 bases and J dropped 2 bases, with 8 bases sitting between them. The CDR3 runs to 12 residues. The CDR3 loop reads CASRFRAYEQYF. The CDR3 DNA reads TGTGCCAGCAGGTTCCGGGCCTACGAGCAGTACTTC.

This clone was detected only a few times. The CDR3, as DNA: TGCGCCAGCAGCTTGGGACAGGGGTACCAAGAGACCCAGTACTTC. It specifies CASSLGQGYQETQYF. The chain employs TRBV5-1 and TRBJ2-5, with 8 bases fitting TRBD1. Trimming took 0 bases from V and 0 from J; bases not matched to a gene: 1. Germline CDR1 is SGHRS and CDR2 is YFSETQ. The CDR3 is 15 amino acids.

The CDR3 nucleotides read TGCGCCAGCAGCCCCGCGCTAGCGGGTTTTTACAATGAGCAGTTCTTC. This gives the protein CASSPALAGFYNEQFF. The chain is built from TRBV5-1 and TRBJ2-1, with TRBD2 matching over 8 bases. This CDR3 has 16 amino acids. Germline loops: CDR1 SGHRS, CDR2 YFSETQ. Germline trimming cut 4 bases from V and 4 bases from J; bases unmatched to any gene: 10. The entire variable domain, with the rest obtained from reference TRBV5-1 and TRBJ2-1, is as follows: KAGVTQTPRYLIKTRGQQVTLSCSPISGHRSVSWYQQTPGQGLQFLFEYFSETQRNKGNFPGRFSGRQFSNSRSEMNVSTLELGDSALYLCASSPALAGFYNEQFFGPGTRLTVL.

In the case of this clone: One junction end does not reproduce the germline sequence, and a read error may be involved. The V and J genes are TRBV19 and TRBJ1-5, with 7 bases aligning to TRBD1. Germline CDR1 is LNHDA and CDR2 is SQIVND (reference sequence). CDR3 size: 14 residues. CDR3 sequence (DNA): TGTGCCGGTAGTCCCAGGGGGGAGCGTCAGCCCCAGCATTTT. Its protein product is CAGSPRGERQPQHF.

This clone was detected a few times. The chain joins TRBV28 to TRBJ1-2, with 9 nucleotides matching TRBD1. Germline assignment: CDR1 MDHEN and CDR2 SYDVKM. V shed 7 bases, J shed 7 bases, and the junction held 13 bases outside the gene matches. CDR3 length: 15 amino acids. The CDR3 DNA sequence: TGTGCCAGCACCCGCCCCCCGAGGACAGGGGTTGGCTACACCTTC. Translated: CASTRPPRTGVGYTF.

The V and J genes are TRBV7-2 and TRBJ2-7; 12 bases align to TRBD2. V lost 5 bases and J lost 5; bases outside the gene matches: 7. The CDR3 runs 15 residues. Germline V gives CDR1 SGHTA, CDR2 FQGNSA. CDR3 loop: CASSPSGGAYDEQYF. The CDR3 DNA follows: TGTGCCAGCAGCCCTAGCGGGGGGGCTTACGACGAGCAGTACTTC.

This chain links TRBV5-8 with TRBJ2-5, with 7 bases identical to TRBD1. This CDR3 region has 15 residues. From germline, CDR1 is SGHTS and CDR2 YDEGEE. Germline trimming cut 3 bases from V and 1 base from J; bases unmatched to any gene: 6. CDR3: CASSWGQTFQETQYF. CDR3 coding DNA: TGTGCCAGCAGCTGGGGACAGACCTTCCAAGAGACCCAGTACTTC. Combining the CDR3 with reference TRBV5-8 and TRBJ2-5 gives the whole variable domain EAGVTQSPTHLIKTRGQQATLRCSPISGHTSVYWYQQALGLGLQFLLWYDEGEERNRGNFPPRFSGRQFPNYSSELNVNALELEDSALYLCASSWGQTFQETQYFGPGTRLLVL.

The CDR3 is CASSPPGTTWTDTQYF. The CDR3 DNA reads TGTGCCAGCAGCCCTCCCGGGACTACCTGGACAGATACGCAGTATTTT. J is TRBJ2-3 and V is TRBV3-1 (or the pseudogene TRBV3-2), with 7 bases matching TRBD2. CDR3 length equals 16 residues. V lost 4 bases to trimming and J lost 3 bases; unmatched junction nucleotides: 10. From germline, CDR1 is LGHDT and CDR2 YNNKEL (reference sequence).

The J gene is TRBJ2-3, the V gene TRBV11-2, with TRBD2 matching 8 bases. There are 15 residues in the CDR3. The V and J ends lost 3 bases and 6 bases, in that order; junction bases with no gene match: 8. Per germline, CDR1 SGHAT and CDR2 FQNNGV. The CDR3 DNA reads TGTGCCAGCAGCTTCCTTAGCGGGGAAGGGGATACGCAGTATTTT. Protein sequence: CASSFLSGEGDTQYF. The variable domain in full, with the rest retrieved from reference TRBV11-2 and TRBJ2-3, is EAGVAQSPRYKIIEKRQSVAFWCNPISGHATLYWYQQILGQGPKLLIQFQNNGVVDDSQLPKDRFSAERLKGVDSTLKIQPAKLEDSAVYLCASSFLSGEGDTQYFGPGTRLTVL.

The table lists this clone with a few counts. J is TRBJ2-1 and V is TRBV7-2, with a weak D call TRBD2 (6 bases). This CDR3 has 16 residues. V lost 0 bases to trimming and J lost 6 bases, with 15 bases between them. Germline V CDR1 and CDR2: SGHTA, FQGNSA. The CDR3 protein is CASSLAGRLEGNEQFF. The CDR3 region has the DNA TGTGCCAGCAGCTTAGCGGGGCGACTAGAGGGCAATGAGCAGTTCTTC.

V gene TRBV28 combines with J gene TRBJ1-1; TRBD1 matches at 9 bases. With 7 bases clipped from V and 1 base from J, the junction kept 4 bases outside the gene matches. Germline loops: CDR1 MDHEN, CDR2 SYDVKM. The CDR3 covers 14 residues. This chain's CDR3 is CASTLGQGNTEAFF. The CDR3, as DNA: TGTGCCAGCACCCTGGGACAGGGGAACACTGAAGCTTTCTTT.

The chain employs TRBV11-2 and TRBJ1-6; D is perhaps TRBD1 (6 bases). Germline CDR1 SGHAT, CDR2 FQNNGV. The CDR3 spans 14 residues. Trimming took 3 bases from V and 12 from J, leaving 15 bases between them. For the CDR3, the DNA is TGTGCCAGCAGCTTCACAGGGTCGAGGGGACCCCTCCACTTT. Translating it yields CASSFTGSRGPLHF.

The chain employs TRBV5-6 and TRBJ1-1, with D perhaps TRBD1 (5 bases). V lost 0 bases and J 4 bases, leaving 7 bases between the germline ends. Germline V lookup: CDR1 SGHDT, CDR2 YYEEEE. This CDR3 is 13 amino acids long. CDR3 region: CASSLVGATEAFF. CDR3 DNA sequence: TGTGCCAGCAGCTTGGTTGGGGCCACTGAAGCTTTCTTT.

The chain links TRBV27 to TRBJ1-1; perhaps TRBD1 as D (5 bases). The CDR3 sequence is 13 residues long. Between the trimmed V and J ends, which lost 4 bases and 5 bases, there was a span of 11 bases. Germline V gene sequence: CDR1 MNHEY, CDR2 SMNVEV (reference sequence). CDR3 sequence (DNA): TGTGCCAGCAGTTCTTGGGGGAGGACTGAAGCTTTCTTT. It specifies CASSSWGRTEAFF.

This chain connects TRBV7-2 to TRBJ1-1; 7 positions match TRBD1. The CDR3 is made up of 12 amino acids. Losses at the gene ends were 5 bases for V and 6 bases for J; bases not matched to a gene: 3. Germline lookup yields CDR1 SGHTA and CDR2 FQGNSA. CDR3: CASSGQAAEAFF. CDR3 DNA sequence: TGTGCCAGCAGCGGACAGGCGGCTGAAGCTTTCTTT.

The rearrangement links TRBV18 to TRBJ1-2; D remains unclear. CDR1 is KGHSH and CDR2 is LQKENI in the germline V gene. With 1 base removed from V and 3 bases from J, the gap between germline ends came to 12 bases. The CDR3 totals 15 residues. CDR3 sequence (DNA): TGTGCCAGCTCACCACAGGCGGGCCTGGACTATGGCTACACCTTC. Amino acid sequence: CASSPQAGLDYGYTF. Using reference TRBV18 and TRBJ1-2 for the parts outside the CDR3, the full variable domain is NAGVMQNPRHLVRRRGQEARLRCSPMKGHSHVYWYRQLPEEGLKFMVYLQKENIIDESGMPKERFSAEFPKEGPSILRIQQVVRGDSAAYFCASSPQAGLDYGYTFGSGTRLTVV.